The 29 T cell receptor beta chains in this list originate from one sample, sequenced in a study of preoperative IRX-2 immunotherapy in early breast cancer. As for treatment: preoperative locoregional IRX-2 cytokine immunotherapy. The table came from immunoSEQ multiplex PCR; TCRdb's copy has only in-frame clones and leaves some out. The top ten hold 3% to 3.5% of the sample, which has 25,000 to 30,000 clones, over 65% seen once. This specimen was acquired from a patient treated with IRX-2 immunotherapy. The receptors shown here come from a human donor with breast cancer.

This clone was seen a single time. The chain links TRBV6-1 to TRBJ2-5; no firm D call. Germline CDR1 and CDR2: MNHNS and SASEGT. Trimming stripped 1 base from V and 0 bases from J, with 9 bases between. This CDR3 has 15 amino acids. The CDR3 sequence: CASSEVGSYQETQYF. As DNA, the CDR3 is TGTGCCAGCAGTGAAGTAGGCAGTTACCAAGAGACCCAGTACTTC.

The gene calls are TRBV11-3 and TRBJ2-1; possibly TRBD1 or TRBD2 for D (5 bases each). The CDR3 has 16 amino acids. Germline loops: CDR1 SGHNT, CDR2 YENEEA. The V end was cut by 1 base, the J end by 0 bases, with 10 bases between. The chain's CDR3 is CASSLVSGGSYNEQFF. Written as DNA, the CDR3 is TGTGCCAGCAGCTTAGTTAGTGGGGGCTCCTACAATGAGCAGTTCTTC. Drawing the rest from reference TRBV11-3 and TRBJ2-1, the complete variable domain is EAGVVQSPRYKIIEKKQPVAFWCNPISGHNTLYWYLQNLGQGPELLIRYENEEAVDDSQLPKDRFSAERLKGVDSTLKIQPAELGDSAVYLCASSLVSGGSYNEQFFGPGTRLTVL.

In its sample, this clone was seen a few times. The chain has TRBV11-3 and TRBJ2-1; no clear D gene. Germline V gene data show CDR1 as SGHNT and CDR2 as YENEEA. This CDR3 has 14 amino acids. V lost 4 bases and J lost 9, with 16 bases in between. CDR3 loop: CASSSPRRAGEQFF. CDR3 DNA sequence: TGTGCCAGCAGCTCCCCCCGCCGCGCCGGTGAGCAGTTCTTC. Full variable domain (remainder filled in from reference TRBV11-3 and TRBJ2-1): EAGVVQSPRYKIIEKKQPVAFWCNPISGHNTLYWYLQNLGQGPELLIRYENEEAVDDSQLPKDRFSAERLKGVDSTLKIQPAELGDSAVYLCASSSPRRAGEQFFGPGTRLTVL.

The chain is built from TRBV7-6 and TRBJ2-1; D might be TRBD2 (7 bases). V lost 3 bases, J lost 7 bases, and 16 bases lay in between. The CDR3 length is 15 residues. The germline V gene has CDR1 SGHVS and CDR2 FNYEAQ. CDR3 sequence (DNA): TGTGCCAGCAGCTTGGGAGGGGGGAGGAGAAATGAGCAGTTCTTC. Amino acids: CASSLGGGRRNEQFF.

The chain uses TRBV5-1 and TRBJ2-5, with D possibly matching TRBD1 (5 bases). Germline CDR1 SGHRS, CDR2 YFSETQ. The CDR3 runs to 16 residues. Trimming took off 4 bases at V and 4 bases at J, with 20 bases between the two ends. CDR3 loop: CASSRGLTSQVETQYF. CDR3 DNA: TGCGCCAGCAGCAGAGGATTGACATCACAGGTAGAGACCCAGTACTTC.

The chain's CDR3 is CASRDRGQETQYF. The CDR3 DNA reads as TGTGCCAGCCGGGACAGGGGACAAGAGACCCAGTACTTC. The chain recombines TRBV19 with TRBJ2-5; 10 positions agree with TRBD1. This CDR3 spans 13 amino acids. V dropped 9 bases and J dropped 2; count of bases not matched to a gene: 3. Germline lookup yields CDR1 LNHDA and CDR2 SQIVND (reference sequence).

The chain recombines TRBV11-3 with TRBJ2-7; tentative D call: TRBD2 (5 bases). From germline, CDR1 is SGHNT and CDR2 YENEEA. CDR3 length: 14 residues. Trimming pared 5 bases from V and 0 bases from J, leaving 11 bases between. CDR3 sequence (DNA): TGTGCCAGCAGCCCCTCACGGGGCTCCTACGAGCAGTACTTC. Translation gives CASSPSRGSYEQYF.

The table lists this clone with a few counts. The genes are TRBV11-3 and TRBJ1-2; D is ambiguous. This CDR3 is built from 14 residues. V lost 3 bases and J 2 bases, leaving 10 bases between the germline ends. Germline lookup yields CDR1 SGHNT and CDR2 YENEEA. The CDR3 DNA is TGTGCCAGCAGCTTGGATCGGGGAAACTATGGCTACACCTTC. It codes for CASSLDRGNYGYTF.

This sequence joins TRBV16 and TRBJ1-5, with unresolved D. CDR1 is KGHSY, CDR2 FQNENV, per germline. The CDR3 is 14 amino acids. Trimming removed 2 bases from V and 0 bases from J, with 5 bases in between. The CDR3 coding sequence is TGTGCCAGCAGCCAAGACTATAGCAATCAGCCCCAGCATTTT. Residues: CASSQDYSNQPQHF.

The rearrangement uses TRBV5-1 and TRBJ2-5, with 10 nucleotides matching TRBD2. This CDR3 has 16 residues. Germline CDR1 and CDR2: SGHRS and YFSETQ. V gave up 0 bases and J gave up 0 bases; unmatched junction bases: 2. The CDR3 here is CASSLEAGGYQETQYF. In DNA form, the CDR3 reads TGCGCCAGCAGCTTGGAAGCGGGAGGGTACCAAGAGACCCAGTACTTC.

V gene TRBV28 combines with J gene TRBJ1-3, with D possibly being TRBD1 (5 bases). The V gene lost 4 bases and the J gene lost 1 base, with 17 bases spanning the gap. The germline CDR1 and CDR2 sequences are MDHEN and SYDVKM. The CDR3 length is 17 residues. This CDR3 is CASSSPGRITSGNTIYF. The CDR3 DNA reads as TGTGCCAGCAGTTCCCCAGGGCGCATCACTTCTGGAAACACCATATATTTT.

This chain joins TRBV15 and TRBJ2-5; tentative D call: TRBD2 (6 bases). Germline V gene lookup returns CDR1 LNHNV and CDR2 YYDKDF (reference sequence). Trimming removed 5 bases from V and 1 base from J, with 11 bases in between. This CDR3 has 14 residues. The CDR3 loop is CATSVRLVQETQYF. The CDR3 bases are TGTGCCACCAGCGTTCGACTAGTCCAAGAGACCCAGTACTTC.

The V call is TRBV4-1, the J call TRBJ2-7; no clear D. Germline CDR1 is MGHRA and CDR2 is YSYEKL. The CDR3 is 16 residues long. The V and J ends lost 1 base and 3 bases respectively, with 16 bases between them. The CDR3 here is CASSQGPPPLFYEQYF. The CDR3 DNA follows: TGCGCCAGCAGCCAAGGACCCCCTCCATTGTTCTACGAGCAGTACTTC.

For the CDR3, the DNA is TGTGCCAGCAGCAGAGAAGGGAGCTCCTACGAGCAGTACTTC. Translation: CASSREGSSYEQYF. The rearrangement joins TRBV11-3 to TRBJ2-7; perhaps TRBD2 as D (5 bases). CDR3 length equals 14 residues. CDR1 is SGHNT and CDR2 is YENEEA in the germline V gene. Trimming pared 5 bases from V and 0 bases from J, leaving 11 bases between. The whole variable domain, remainder taken from reference TRBV11-3 and TRBJ2-7, is EAGVVQSPRYKIIEKKQPVAFWCNPISGHNTLYWYLQNLGQGPELLIRYENEEAVDDSQLPKDRFSAERLKGVDSTLKIQPAELGDSAVYLCASSREGSSYEQYFGPGTRLTVT.

The rearrangement joins TRBV7-6 to TRBJ2-3; D gene uncertain. The germline gives CDR1 SGHVS, CDR2 FNYEAQ. The CDR3 has 15 residues. Trimming removed 3 bases from V and 2 bases from J, with 12 bases in between. This CDR3 is CASSLNGVITDTQYF. The CDR3 DNA follows: TGTGCCAGCAGCTTGAATGGGGTAATCACAGATACGCAGTATTTT.

Concerning this clone itself: Other DNA sequences from this sample encode an identical CDR3 as well. The J gene is TRBJ1-5, the V gene TRBV19; weak D call: TRBD1 (5 bases). Per the germline V gene, CDR1 is LNHDA and CDR2 is SQIVND (reference sequence). The CDR3 spans 15 residues. The V and J ends lost 3 bases and 4 bases respectively, with 13 bases between them. The CDR3 reads CASSIGGTANQPQHF. The DNA for the CDR3 is TGTGCCAGTAGTATCGGGGGTACGGCTAATCAGCCCCAGCATTTT.

This chain connects TRBV5-4 to TRBJ1-1, with 7 bases that match TRBD1. Trimming took 4 bases from V and 6 from J; bases not matched to a gene: 6. Germline-derived CDR1 and CDR2 are SGHNT and YYREEE (reference sequence). There are 13 residues in the CDR3. Here the CDR3 DNA reads TGTGCCAGCAGCACCCAGACAGGGTCTGAAGCTTTCTTT. Translating it yields CASSTQTGSEAFF. The variable domain in full, with the rest retrieved from reference TRBV5-4 and TRBJ1-1, is ETGVTQSPTHLIKTRGQQVTLRCSSQSGHNTVSWYQQALGQGPQFIFQYYREEENGRGNFPPRFSGLQFPNYSSELNVNALELDDSALYLCASSTQTGSEAFFGQGTRLTVV.

The chain recombines TRBV6-8 with TRBJ2-2; D not resolved. Trimming took 10 bases from V and 5 from J, leaving 20 bases between them. The CDR3 covers 15 residues. Germline V gene lookup returns CDR1 MNHGY and CDR2 SAAAGT. As DNA, the CDR3 is TGTGCCACGCACCTCACTGGGCCTGGGACCGGGGAGCTGTTTTTT. Protein sequence: CATHLTGPGTGELFF.

The chain joins TRBV14 to TRBJ1-2, with TRBD1 matching over 7 bases. This CDR3 comprises 14 residues. Trimming cost V 5 bases and J 0 bases; bases outside gene matches: 3. Germline V lookup: CDR1 SGHDN, CDR2 FVKESK. Here the CDR3 DNA reads TGTGCCAGCAGCAGGGACAGAACTAACTATGGCTACACCTTC. Its translation: CASSRDRTNYGYTF.

The rearrangement uses TRBV6-8 and TRBJ2-1, with D possibly being TRBD2 (6 bases). Germline CDR1 and CDR2: MNHGY and SAAAGT. Trimming left V 5 bases short and J 7 bases short, with 15 bases between. This CDR3 is 14 amino acids long. Written as DNA, the CDR3 is TGTGCCAGCAGTACATCCTTGGAGGGAAATGAGCAGTTCTTC. Translated, it gives CASSTSLEGNEQFF.

The chain couples TRBV28 to TRBJ1-2; 7 nucleotides match TRBD1. Trimming took 2 bases from V and 8 from J; bases not matched to a gene: 11. The length of the CDR3 is 15 residues. CDR1 is MDHEN, CDR2 SYDVKM, per germline. Here the CDR3 reads CASSLAGTAGFGYTF. The CDR3 nucleotides are TGTGCCAGCAGTTTAGCCGGGACAGCGGGTTTCGGCTACACCTTC.

This clone came up a few times. This chain links TRBV6-8 with TRBJ2-5; 9 bases fit TRBD1. V lost 5 bases and J lost 5; bases outside the gene matches: 9. Germline V gene data show CDR1 as MNHGY and CDR2 as SAAAGT. This CDR3 has 15 residues. This chain's CDR3 is CASSAGQGIRETQYF. CDR3 bases: TGTGCCAGCAGTGCGGGACAGGGAATTCGGGAGACCCAGTACTTC.

The genes are TRBV4-1 and TRBJ2-3, with TRBD1 matching 9 bases. Germline assignment: CDR1 MGHRA and CDR2 YSYEKL. The V and J ends lost 4 bases and 6 bases, in that order; junction bases with no gene match: 11. This CDR3 region has 16 residues. CDR3 coding DNA: TGCGCCAGCAGCCGTTGGACAGGGGCTGCGGTGGATACGCAGTATTTT. This encodes CASSRWTGAAVDTQYF.

This chain joins TRBV7-6 and TRBJ2-1; 8 positions match TRBD2. The germline gives CDR1 SGHVS, CDR2 FNYEAQ. This CDR3 spans 14 amino acids. V gave up 4 bases and J gave up 10 bases; unmatched junction bases: 9. DNA for the CDR3: TGTGCCAGCAGCTCCGATGGACGGGGGGGAGAGCAGTTCTTC. It codes for CASSSDGRGGEQFF.

The V gene is TRBV11-3, the J gene TRBJ1-1, with D perhaps TRBD1 (6 bases). With 1 base removed from V and 6 bases from J, the gap between germline ends came to 12 bases. The CDR3 length is 14 residues. Germline lookup yields CDR1 SGHNT and CDR2 YENEEA. The CDR3 DNA sequence: TGTGCCAGCAGCTTAGTTTCGGGGGCCTCTGAAGCTTTCTTT. Protein product: CASSLVSGASEAFF.

The chain couples TRBV30 to TRBJ1-5, with TRBD1 identical over 9 bases. Germline V gene data show CDR1 as GTSNPN and CDR2 as SVGIG (reference sequence). The V and J ends lost 4 bases and 3 bases, in that order; junction bases with no gene match: 4. The CDR3 loop spans 14 amino acids. The CDR3 nucleotides read TGTGCCTGGAAGGGGGACAGGGTCAATCAGCCCCAGCATTTT. It yields the protein CAWKGDRVNQPQHF.

The rearrangement uses TRBV29-1 and TRBJ2-3; D may be TRBD2 (6 bases). Germline V gene lookup returns CDR1 SQVTM and CDR2 ANQGSEA. The CDR3 contains 15 residues. The V end lost 1 base, the J end lost 2 bases, and 13 bases lay between the germline ends. The CDR3 loop reads CSVEVGGYITDTQYF. The CDR3 DNA follows: TGCAGCGTTGAAGTCGGGGGTTACATCACAGATACGCAGTATTTT.

This clone was seen a single time. The J gene is TRBJ1-5, the V gene TRBV5-1, with D uncertain. Germline CDR1 reads SGHRS; CDR2 reads YFSETQ. Deletions cut 4 bases from V and 2 bases from J, with 10 bases between. CDR3 length equals 14 residues. The CDR3 bases are TGCGCCAGCAGCCGAGGGTTTGGCAATCAGCCCCAGCATTTT. Its translation is CASSRGFGNQPQHF.

The chain carries TRBV29-1 and TRBJ2-1, with 8 bases matching TRBD1. Germline V gene lookup returns CDR1 SQVTM and CDR2 ANQGSEA. CDR3 length equals 15 residues. Unmatched junction bases numbered 10, after V lost 4 bases and J lost 5 bases. The chain's CDR3 is CSVGQGIPRDNEQFF. The CDR3, as DNA: TGCAGCGTTGGACAGGGGATACCCAGGGACAATGAGCAGTTCTTC.